The T cell receptor (beta chain) under discussion was sequenced for a study of identical twins. CDR1 and CDR2 (germline): ENHRY, SYGVKD. This CDR3 has 14 amino acids. Germline trimming cut 4 bases from V and 4 bases from J; bases unmatched to any gene: 2. General study points: For monozygotic twins, models underestimated out-of-frame TCR alpha sharing. With beta out-of-frame sequences, excess sharing by twins was weaker.

TCRdb reprocessed the 5' RACE reads via MiXCR and lists one record per CDR3 protein. The sample holds hundreds of thousands of distinct CDR3 sequences, 15% to 20% seen once. This clonotype has at least ten counts. The antigen is unknown. This sample also belongs to another study, concerning T cells expressing NK-cell markers. That report adds: Each of over 5 donors carried dominant NKG2C+ clonotypes accounting for about 1.0-8% of CD8+ T cells.

The material sequenced was PBMCs. The sequence was obtained from a woman under 30 in good health. This chain connects TRBV10-3 to TRBJ2-1; 9 nucleotides agree with TRBD2. In DNA form, the CDR3 reads TGTGCCATCAGTGTAGCGGGGGATTACAATGAGCAGTTCTTC. Translating gives CAISVAGDYNEQFF.